This note documents a single T cell receptor (beta chain) sequence. TCRdb re-called the 5' RACE reads through MiXCR, storing one row per CDR3 protein. This sample yields approximately 300,000 distinct CDR3 sequences, of which roughly 19% are seen a single time; roughly 21% belongs to the top ten. This sample stems from a study of T-cell memory formation after mild COVID-19. This TCR derives from a man aged 18 to 35 who had mild COVID-19 (a few samples of this study predate the infection). Cell type and time point are not known. The sequenced material came from PBMCs or a T cell subset sorted from them (not recorded which).

This CDR3 reads CASSVELAGASSSEQFF. CDR3 DNA sequence: TGTGCCAGCAGCGTAGAACTAGCGGGGGCCTCCTCCAGTGAGCAGTTCTTC. V usage is TRBV7-2 and J usage is TRBJ2-1, with TRBD2 identical over 11 bases. The CDR3 consists of 17 residues. Germline values: CDR1 SGHTA, CDR2 FQGNSA. V was clipped by 5 bases and J by 9 bases; unmatched bases: 15.